The 6 T cell receptor beta chains in this list originate from one sample, sequenced in a study of CD8 T cells in Susac syndrome. Random hexamers served to reverse transcribe about 0.5 to 1 ug RNA. Using its own MiXCR run on the immunoSEQ multiplex PCR reads, TCRdb lists one record per CDR3 protein. The top ten hold about 0.99% of the sample, which has 80,000 to 95,000 distinct CDR3 sequences, over 85% seen once. Specimen: CD8+ T cells from PBMCs. The receptors come from a human donor with Susac syndrome.

The chain carries TRBV7-8 and TRBJ2-7; no reliable D call. This CDR3 has 14 residues. From germline, CDR1 is SGHVS and CDR2 FQNEAQ. V was clipped by 1 base and J by 1 base, with 8 bases between them. In DNA, the CDR3 is TGTGCCAGCAGCTTAGGGACCCTTTCCTACGAGCAGTACTTC. It is translated as CASSLGTLSYEQYF.

CDR3 nucleotides: TGTGCCAGCAGCCCACACGGACAGGGGGGGGAGCAGTTCTTC. This codes for CASSPHGQGGEQFF. The chain joins TRBV6-2 or TRBV6-3 to TRBJ2-1; 10 bases align to TRBD1. CDR1 MNHEY and CDR2 SVGEGT come from the germline V gene. The CDR3 is 14 residues long. Trimming cost V 6 bases and J 10 bases; bases outside gene matches: 9.

The CDR3 bases are TGTGCCAGCAGTGGGCAGGGTCCCTCCTACGAGCAGTACTTC. It translates to CASSGQGPSYEQYF. This rearrangement joins TRBV27 to TRBJ2-7; a weak D match, TRBD1 (5 bases). V lost 5 bases, J lost 0 bases, and 11 bases lay in between. The CDR3 consists of 14 residues. Germline V lookup: CDR1 MNHEY, CDR2 SMNVEV (reference sequence).

The chain joins TRBV19 to TRBJ1-5; 7 nucleotides line up with TRBD1. V shed 0 bases and J 3 bases; nucleotides not matched to a gene: 8. The CDR3 length is 17 residues. Looked up from germline, CDR1 is LNHDA and CDR2 is SQIVND (reference sequence). DNA for the CDR3: TGTGCCAGTAGTATAGACTGGGGGGACAGTCTCAATCAGCCCCAGCATTTT. Its translation: CASSIDWGDSLNQPQHF.

The chain joins TRBV27 to TRBJ2-7, with 7 bases identical to TRBD1. The trim removed 6 bases at V and 5 bases at J, leaving 10 bases unmatched. CDR1 is MNHEY and CDR2 is SMNVEV in the germline V gene (reference sequence). CDR3 size: 14 residues. The CDR3 nucleotides read TGTGCCAGCAGCCTCAAAACAACAGGGGACGAGCAGTACTTC. This translates into CASSLKTTGDEQYF.

This chain links TRBV6-4 with TRBJ2-6; D remains ambiguous. Germline V gives CDR1 MRHNA, CDR2 SNTAGT. CDR3 length equals 16 residues. The V end was cut by 3 bases, the J end by 3 bases, with 12 bases between. CDR3 residues: CASSDGWGYGANVLTF. CDR3 coding DNA: TGTGCCAGCAGTGATGGGTGGGGTTATGGGGCCAACGTCCTGACTTTC.